The 7 T cell receptor beta chains listed next were all sequenced from one sample in a study of T-cell memory formation after mild COVID-19. TCRdb reanalysed the 5' RACE reads using MiXCR and keeps one entry per CDR3 protein. Of more than 450,000 distinct CDR3 sequences listed, more than 15% are singletons. The material sequenced was PBMCs or a T cell subset sorted from them (not recorded which). Source of these receptors: an adult woman who had mild COVID-19 (a few samples of this study predate the infection). Cell type and time point are not known.

This chain joins TRBV7-8 and TRBJ1-1; 11 bases are a match to TRBD1. V lost 2 bases, J lost 5 bases, and 10 bases stayed unmatched. This CDR3 region has 17 residues. The V gene's germline CDR1 is SGHVS and CDR2 FQNEAQ. In nucleotides, the CDR3 is TGTGCCAGCAGCTTATCTAGGACAGGGGGCGTTTTGACTGAAGCTTTCTTT. Translation gives CASSLSRTGGVLTEAFF.

This clonotype was seen a handful of times. The rearrangement joins TRBV5-1 to TRBJ2-4; TRBD1 matches at 12 bases. Germline V gene sequence: CDR1 SGHRS, CDR2 YFSETQ. This CDR3 region has 14 residues. The trim removed 4 bases at V and 9 bases at J, leaving 5 bases unmatched. The CDR3 coding sequence is TGCGCCAGCAGCAAGGGACAGGGGGCGAGCATTCAGTACTTC. Its protein product is CASSKGQGASIQYF.

This clonotype was counted once. The chain combines TRBV19 with TRBJ2-1; D is possibly TRBD1 (6 bases). Trimming cost V 3 bases and J 7 bases, with 16 bases left between them. CDR3 length: 15 amino acids. CDR1 is LNHDA, CDR2 SQIVND, per germline (reference sequence). The CDR3 DNA follows: TGTGCCAGTAGTATGGGGACATCCCTGGGGAATGAGCAGTTCTTC. This translates into CASSMGTSLGNEQFF.

At least ten counts were recorded for this clonotype. The chain has TRBV4-2 and TRBJ2-6, with TRBD1 identical over 8 bases. Looked up from germline, CDR1 is LGHNA and CDR2 is YNFKEQ. V gave up 0 bases and J gave up 2 bases; unmatched junction bases: 12. The length of the CDR3 is 20 residues. As DNA, the CDR3 is TGTGCCAGCAGCCAAGATATTAACAGGGGGAGAACGACTGGGGCCAACGTCCTGACTTTC. It encodes CASSQDINRGRTTGANVLTF.

The chain couples TRBV7-6 to TRBJ2-3; TRBD2 matches 12 bases. J was trimmed by 5 bases and V by 4 bases; bases with no gene match: 10. The germline CDR1 and CDR2 sequences are SGHVS and FNYEAQ. This CDR3 spans 17 amino acids. In nucleotides, the CDR3 is TGTGCCAGCAGCTCAGGTCTAGCGGGGGGGCCCGGAGATACGCAGTATTTT. Protein sequence: CASSSGLAGGPGDTQYF.

The rearrangement uses TRBV19 and TRBJ2-1, with D perhaps TRBD1 (6 bases). The germline CDR1 and CDR2 sequences are LNHDA and SQIVND (reference sequence). The CDR3 has 13 amino acids. V lost 3 bases and J 8 bases, leaving 11 bases between the germline ends. The CDR3 nucleotides read TGTGCCAGTAGTATTACACAGGGACATGAGCAGTTCTTC. Amino acid sequence: CASSITQGHEQFF.

The rearrangement uses TRBV6-2 or TRBV6-3 and TRBJ2-1; D perhaps matches TRBD2 (6 bases). V was trimmed by 0 bases and J by 6 bases, leaving 15 bases between them. The CDR3 runs to 16 residues. From germline, CDR1 is MNHEY and CDR2 SVGEGT. The CDR3 DNA sequence: TGTGCCAGCAGTTACTCGAGTGGAGGGCGGATCAATGAGCAGTTCTTC. Amino acids: CASSYSSGGRINEQFF.